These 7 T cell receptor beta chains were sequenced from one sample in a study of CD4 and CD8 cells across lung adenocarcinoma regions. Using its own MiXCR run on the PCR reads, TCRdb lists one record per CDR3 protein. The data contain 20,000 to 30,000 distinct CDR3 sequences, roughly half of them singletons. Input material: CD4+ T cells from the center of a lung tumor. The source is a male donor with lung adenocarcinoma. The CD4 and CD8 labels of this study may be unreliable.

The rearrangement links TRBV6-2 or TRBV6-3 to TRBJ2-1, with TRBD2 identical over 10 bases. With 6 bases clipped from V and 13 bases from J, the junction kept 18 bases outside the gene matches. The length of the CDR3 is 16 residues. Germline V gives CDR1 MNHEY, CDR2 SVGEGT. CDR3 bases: TGTGCCAGCAGATCCTCAGCGGGAGGGCCGGATGAGACCCAGTTCTTC. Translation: CASRSSAGGPDETQFF.

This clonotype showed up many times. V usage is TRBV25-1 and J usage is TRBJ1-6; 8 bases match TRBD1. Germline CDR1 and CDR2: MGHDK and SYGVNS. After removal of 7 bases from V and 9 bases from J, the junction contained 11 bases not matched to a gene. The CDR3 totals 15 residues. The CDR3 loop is CASTPLQGAGSPLHF. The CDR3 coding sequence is TGTGCCAGCACCCCCTTGCAGGGGGCCGGTTCACCCCTCCACTTT.

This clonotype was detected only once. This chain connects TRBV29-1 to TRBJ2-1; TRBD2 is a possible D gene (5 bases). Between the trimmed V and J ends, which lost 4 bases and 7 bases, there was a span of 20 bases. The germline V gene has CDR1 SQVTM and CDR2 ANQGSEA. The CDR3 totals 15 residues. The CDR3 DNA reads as TGCAGCGTTGGGGGAGACGAATTCGGGTTTAATGAGCAGTTCTTC. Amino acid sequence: CSVGGDEFGFNEQFF.

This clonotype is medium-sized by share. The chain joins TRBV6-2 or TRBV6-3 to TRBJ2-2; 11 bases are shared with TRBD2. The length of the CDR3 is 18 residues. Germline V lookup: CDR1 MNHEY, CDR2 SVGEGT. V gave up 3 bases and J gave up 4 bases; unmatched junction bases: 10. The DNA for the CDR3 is TGTGCCAGCAGTTATTGGGTAGCGGGAGGGCCCGGCACCGGGGAGCTGTTTTTT. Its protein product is CASSYWVAGGPGTGELFF.

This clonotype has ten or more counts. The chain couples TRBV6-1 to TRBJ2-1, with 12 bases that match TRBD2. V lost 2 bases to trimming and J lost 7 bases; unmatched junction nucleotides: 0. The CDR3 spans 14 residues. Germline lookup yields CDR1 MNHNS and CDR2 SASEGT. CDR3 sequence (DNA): TGTGCCAGCAGTGAACTAGCGGGAGGGAATGAGCAGTTCTTC. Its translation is CASSELAGGNEQFF.

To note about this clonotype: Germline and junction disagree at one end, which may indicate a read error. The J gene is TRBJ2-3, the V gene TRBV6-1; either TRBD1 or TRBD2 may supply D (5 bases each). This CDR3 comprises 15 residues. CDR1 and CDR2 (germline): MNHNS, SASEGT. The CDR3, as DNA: TGTGCCCGGGGCCTCCAGGCTGTGATTCCAGAGACGCAGTATTTT. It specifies CARGLQAVIPETQYF.

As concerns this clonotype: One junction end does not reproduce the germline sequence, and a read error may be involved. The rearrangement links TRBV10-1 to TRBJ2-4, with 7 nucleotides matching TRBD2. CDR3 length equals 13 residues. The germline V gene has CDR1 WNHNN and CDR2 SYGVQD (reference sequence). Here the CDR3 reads CATGEGAKNMQYF. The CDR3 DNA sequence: TGCGCCACGGGGGAGGGAGCCAAAAACATGCAGTACTTC.